The rows below give T cell receptor beta chains drawn from one sample of a study of blood T cell repertoires in COVID-19. Clones were sequenced by immunoSEQ multiplex PCR, and TCRdb holds only the in-frame ones, with some missing. The sample holds about 120,000 clones, about four fifths seen once. Sequencing was done on a sample of PBMCs or T cells enriched from blood (not recorded which). The receptor source for this set is a woman in her twenties or thirties who had recovered from COVID-19. The CDR3 runs from the conserved cysteine through the conserved F or W. Fields, in order: D gene, clone size, V gene, J gene, CDR3 DNA, CDR3 protein. The D gene is left open where the match is weak. Clone sizes are given selectively: once, few, many, or a class where the clone is expanded.

>.|.|TRBV7-2|TRBJ1-1
TGTGCCAGCAGCTTAAGGTATGGCGGTGAAGCTTTCTTT
CASSLRYGGEAFF
>TRBD2|.|TRBV13|TRBJ2-5
TGTGCCAGCAGCTTAGCAGGACCAACGCTACTTCGGGGGGCCCAGTACTTC
CASSLAGPTLLRGAQYF
>.|.|TRBV5-4|TRBJ1-3
TGTGCCAGCAGCTTTCGAGGGAACTCTGGAAACACCATATATTTT
CASSFRGNSGNTIYF
>TRBD1|.|TRBV28|TRBJ1-5
TGTGCCAGCAGCCCCCCTGACAGGGTTTATGAACAGCCCCAGCATTTT
CASSPPDRVYEQPQHF
>TRBD2|.|TRBV7-8|TRBJ2-1
TGTGCCAGCTCGACTAGCCTTCTCTACAATGAGCAGTTCTTC
CASSTSLLYNEQFF
>TRBD2|once|TRBV28|TRBJ2-1
TGTGCCAGCAGTTTGACTAGCGGGAGTATCCATGAGCAGTTCTTC
CASSLTSGSIHEQFF
>TRBD2|few|TRBV28|TRBJ2-7
TGTGCCAGCAGTTTAGCGGGAGGGCCCTCCTACGAGCAGTACTTC
CASSLAGGPSYEQYF
>TRBD1|.|TRBV7-3|TRBJ1-4
TGTGCCAGCAGTCAGGGACAGGGTGAAAAACTGTTTTTT
CASSQGQGEKLFF
>TRBD1|.|TRBV5-1|TRBJ2-3
TGCGCCAGCAGCTTGGGCGGACAGGGGCGGGATACGCAGTATTTT
CASSLGGQGRDTQYF
>TRBD1|.|TRBV30|TRBJ1-1
TGTGCCTGGAGTGACAATCCACGGACAGGGCCTGAAGCTTTCTTT
CAWSDNPRTGPEAFF
>.|.|TRBV18|TRBJ1-1
TGTGCCAGCCTTAGGGGGGGTTGGAACACTGAAGCTTTCTTT
CASLRGGWNTEAFF
>TRBD2|.|TRBV28|TRBJ2-3
TGTGCCAGCAGTTTAGGGACTAGCTGGCGCACAGATACGCAGTATTTT
CASSLGTSWRTDTQYF
>TRBD2|once|TRBV7-2|TRBJ2-1
TGTGCCAGCAGCAAAGGGACTAGCGGGCCTAATGAGCAGTTCTTC
CASSKGTSGPNEQFF
>.|.|TRBV19|TRBJ2-1
TGTGCCAGTAGTATTTCCGTCGTGGGAGCCAATGAGCAGTTCTTC
CASSISVVGANEQFF
>.|few|TRBV3-1/TRBV3-2|TRBJ2-1
TGTGCCAGCAGTCCCGGGGTAGATGAGCAGTTCTTC
CASSPGVDEQFF
>.|.|TRBV4-2|TRBJ2-7
TGTGCCAGCAGCCAGAGCGGTGAGCAGTACTTC
CASSQSGEQYF
>.|.|TRBV7-9|TRBJ2-1
TGTGCCAGCACCCTACTAGCCTCCTACAATGAGCAGTTCTTC
CASTLLASYNEQFF
>TRBD2|.|TRBV7-3|TRBJ2-1
TGTGCCAGCAGCCCCTCAGAGACTAGCCCTGAGCAGTTCTTC
CASSPSETSPEQFF
>TRBD2|.|TRBV6-1|TRBJ2-1
TGTGCCAGCAGTGAAGAGACTAGCCAGCCTTTCAATGAGCAGTTCTTC
CASSEETSQPFNEQFF
>TRBD1|.|TRBV4-3|TRBJ1-3
TGCGCCAGCAGCCAAGTGACGGGACAGAGCTCTGGAAACACCATATATTTT
CASSQVTGQSSGNTIYF
>.|.|TRBV5-4|TRBJ2-5
TGTGCCAGCAGCTTGCGGGGAGTAGATGAGACCCAGTACTTC
CASSLRGVDETQYF
>TRBD1|.|TRBV7-2|TRBJ2-2
TGTGCCAGCAGCACGGGACAGGGGGCTAACACCGGGGAGCTGTTTTTT
CASSTGQGANTGELFF
>TRBD1|.|TRBV15|TRBJ1-2
TGTGCCACCACCTTTTTAGCGACAGGGAGAGATGGCTACACCTTC
CATTFLATGRDGYTF
>.|.|TRBV12-3/TRBV12-4|TRBJ2-1
TGTGCCAGCACTGCGAGGGATGAGCAGTTCTTC
CASTARDEQFF
>TRBD2|.|TRBV7-2|TRBJ2-5
TGTGCCAGCAGCTTACAGCCCCCCCGACTAGCGGGAGGGGAGACCCAGTACTTC
CASSLQPPRLAGGETQYF
>.|.|TRBV28|TRBJ2-7
TGTGCCAGCAGTTTCGAAGCAGGGGGGTACGAGCAGTACTTC
CASSFEAGGYEQYF
>.|once|TRBV9|TRBJ2-4
TGTGCCAGCAGCGTAGATCCCATGGGAGCGTCCAAAAACATTCAGTACTTC
CASSVDPMGASKNIQYF
>TRBD2|few|TRBV14|TRBJ2-3
TGTGCCAGCAGCCAAGATCCAGCGGGGGTCACAGATACGCAGTATTTT
CASSQDPAGVTDTQYF
>TRBD2|.|TRBV7-3|TRBJ2-1
TGTGCCAGCAGCGTTAGCGGGAGGAGGGCTAATGAGCAGTTCTTC
CASSVSGRRANEQFF
>.|.|TRBV6-5|TRBJ1-1
TGTGCCAGCAGTTACCGGGGAGGGGAAGCTTTCTTT
CASSYRGGEAFF
>.|few|TRBV6-5|TRBJ1-5
TGTGCCAGCAGTTACTCCGGGACACGAAATCAGCCCCAGCATTTT
CASSYSGTRNQPQHF
>.|.|TRBV6-4|TRBJ2-5
TGTGCCAGCAGCTACCCCCCCGCAGGGGTTTCGGGAGAGACCCAGTACTTC
CASSYPPAGVSGETQYF
>TRBD2|.|TRBV7-2|TRBJ2-1
TGTGCCAGCAGCGAGACTAGCGGGAGGATTCGGGGTGAGCAGTTCTTC
CASSETSGRIRGEQFF
>TRBD1|few|TRBV28|TRBJ2-2
TGTGCCAGCAGTTTCTCGGGACAGGGAAGACCCGGGGAGCTGTTTTTT
CASSFSGQGRPGELFF
>.|.|TRBV28|TRBJ2-7
TGTGCCACCCGGTCGGGGTCATCCTACGAGCAGTACTTC
CATRSGSSYEQYF
>.|.|TRBV28|TRBJ1-2
TGTGCCAGCAGCCTACAGACAGGTTTAGGCTACACCTTC
CASSLQTGLGYTF
>TRBD2|.|TRBV7-8|TRBJ2-1
TGTGCCAGCAGGCGTAAGCGGGGTACCTACAATGAGCAGTTCTTC
CASRRKRGTYNEQFF
>TRBD1|.|TRBV28|TRBJ1-5
TGTGCCCACACGACAGGGGGCGCATATAATCAGCCCCAGCATTTT
CAHTTGGAYNQPQHF
>TRBD2|.|TRBV15|TRBJ2-3
TGTGCCACCAGCAGACGGACTAGCGCCTCCACAGATACGCAGTATTTT
CATSRRTSASTDTQYF